A single sample gave rise to the 12 T cell receptor beta chains below, sequenced in a study of shared clonotypes between healthy human individuals. Generated by immunoSEQ multiplex PCR, the TCRdb table keeps only in-frame clones and is missing some. The sample has some 980,000 clones; roughly 72% are singletons. The sequencing sample was made of memory CD4+ T cells sorted from blood. As to subset: CD45RA-negative fraction. These receptors all come from a man between 18 and 29 years old in good health.

This chain joins TRBV28 and TRBJ2-7; 12 nucleotides match TRBD2. There are 15 residues in the CDR3. V lost 5 bases and J lost 3; bases outside the gene matches: 5. Germline V gene lookup returns CDR1 MDHEN and CDR2 SYDVKM. CDR3 loop: CASSPLAGGNYEQYF. In DNA form, the CDR3 reads TGTGCCAGCAGTCCCCTAGCGGGGGGGAACTACGAGCAGTACTTC.

V is TRBV5-1 and J is TRBJ1-5, with 9 bases lining up with TRBD1. The CDR3 is made up of 17 amino acids. From germline, CDR1 is SGHRS and CDR2 YFSETQ. V dropped 0 bases and J dropped 2; count of bases not matched to a gene: 6. CDR3 in DNA: TGCGCCAGCAGCTTGGGAGGGACAGGGCCGGGCAATCAGCCCCAGCATTTT. Its translation: CASSLGGTGPGNQPQHF.

The rearrangement links TRBV5-1 to TRBJ1-3, with a weak D call TRBD1 (6 bases). The V gene lost 4 bases and the J gene lost 5 bases, with 13 bases spanning the gap. Looked up from germline, CDR1 is SGHRS and CDR2 is YFSETQ. The CDR3 covers 14 residues. CDR3 sequence: CASSVQGKRNTIYF. In nucleotides, the CDR3 is TGCGCCAGCAGCGTGCAGGGGAAGAGAAACACCATATATTTT.

V is TRBV5-1 and J is TRBJ2-5; 13 bases line up with TRBD2. Unmatched junction bases numbered 8, after V lost 5 bases and J lost 4 bases. Germline CDR1 is SGHRS and CDR2 is YFSETQ. CDR3 length: 16 amino acids. The CDR3 nucleotides read TGCGCCAGCAGGCCCGGACTAGCGGGAGTAACAGAGACCCAGTACTTC. Translation gives CASRPGLAGVTETQYF. Using reference TRBV5-1 and TRBJ2-5 for the parts outside the CDR3, the full variable domain is KAGVTQTPRYLIKTRGQQVTLSCSPISGHRSVSWYQQTPGQGLQFLFEYFSETQRNKGNFPGRFSGRQFSNSRSEMNVSTLELGDSALYLCASRPGLAGVTETQYFGPGTRLLVL.

This chain links TRBV29-1 with TRBJ2-7, with 10 bases lining up with TRBD1. The J segment lost 0 bases and the V segment lost 3 bases, leaving 5 bases of the junction unmatched. CDR3 size: 15 residues. Germline assignment: CDR1 SQVTM and CDR2 ANQGSEA. The CDR3 protein is CSVEGQGTYSYEQYF. CDR3 sequence (DNA): TGCAGCGTTGAGGGACAGGGGACATACTCCTACGAGCAGTACTTC.

This clone was detected ten times or more. The gene calls are TRBV10-2 and TRBJ2-3; TRBD1 aligns across 7 bases. The trim removed 6 bases at V and 1 base at J, leaving 7 bases unmatched. The CDR3 runs 15 residues. Germline CDR1 WSHSY, CDR2 SAAADI. CDR3 nucleotides: TGCGCCAGCAGACCCACAGGGGCTGGCACAGATACGCAGTATTTT. It codes for CASRPTGAGTDTQYF.

The rearrangement links TRBV5-1 to TRBJ1-6; D perhaps matches TRBD1 (5 bases). This CDR3 is 15 amino acids long. V was cut by 4 bases and J by 5 bases, with 13 bases left in between. Germline-derived CDR1 and CDR2 are SGHRS and YFSETQ. CDR3 DNA sequence: TGCGCCAGCAGCACATCCGGGGACCATAATTCACCCCTCCACTTT. Residues: CASSTSGDHNSPLHF.

This clone appeared a single time. The chain is built from TRBV28 and TRBJ2-5; TRBD2 agrees at 7 bases. CDR3 length: 14 residues. V shed 4 bases, J shed 4 bases, and the junction held 6 bases outside the gene matches. The V gene's germline CDR1 is MDHEN and CDR2 SYDVKM. The CDR3 is CASSYLAVSETQYF. CDR3 coding DNA: TGTGCCAGCAGTTATCTAGCGGTGTCAGAGACCCAGTACTTC.

The rearrangement links TRBV5-1 to TRBJ2-3; 8 positions match TRBD2. The CDR3 is made up of 15 amino acids. Germline values: CDR1 SGHRS, CDR2 YFSETQ. J lost 1 base, V lost 2 bases, and 3 bases had no gene match. CDR3 coding DNA: TGCGCCAGCAGCTTTAAGACTAGCGGCACAGATACGCAGTATTTT. Translated: CASSFKTSGTDTQYF.

The chain couples TRBV7-6 to TRBJ2-5; no firm D call. The CDR3 runs 13 residues. V was clipped by 6 bases and J by 5 bases, with 13 bases between them. Germline V gives CDR1 SGHVS, CDR2 FNYEAQ. The CDR3 is CASSQTTAETQYF. CDR3 nucleotide sequence: TGTGCCAGCAGTCAGACAACCGCGGAGACCCAGTACTTC.

In this sample, this clone turned up many times. This CDR3 is also generated by other DNA sequences in the sample. This rearrangement joins TRBV30 to TRBJ2-2; D remains ambiguous. The V gene's germline CDR1 is GTSNPN and CDR2 SVGIG (reference sequence). This CDR3 is 14 amino acids long. The V end lost 0 bases, the J end lost 2 bases, and 7 bases lay between the germline ends. The CDR3, as DNA: TGTGCCTGGAGTGTAGGTTCCAACACCGGGGAGCTGTTTTTT. Amino acid sequence: CAWSVGSNTGELFF.

J is TRBJ2-2 and V is TRBV5-1; D possibly corresponds to TRBD2 (6 bases). Between the trimmed V and J ends, which lost 3 bases and 2 bases, there was a span of 11 bases. Germline loops: CDR1 SGHRS, CDR2 YFSETQ. The CDR3 has 15 amino acids. The CDR3 coding sequence is TGCGCCAGCAGCTCCAGCGGGCTAAACACCGGGGAGCTGTTTTTT. Residues: CASSSSGLNTGELFF. The full variable domain, in which reference TRBV5-1 and TRBJ2-2 provide the parts outside the CDR3, is KAGVTQTPRYLIKTRGQQVTLSCSPISGHRSVSWYQQTPGQGLQFLFEYFSETQRNKGNFPGRFSGRQFSNSRSEMNVSTLELGDSALYLCASSSSGLNTGELFFGEGSRLTVL.